Listed here is a single T cell receptor beta chain. This specimen comes from a study of cytomegalovirus exposure and HLA in healthy donors. Method: immunoSEQ multiplex PCR; TCRdb's copy keeps in-frame clones and lacks some. This table has about 58,000 clones, 90% appearing once. Trimming left V 9 bases short and J 1 base short, with 15 bases between. The CDR3 is made up of 14 amino acids. Germline CDR1 reads SNHLY; CDR2 reads FYNNEI. The rearrangement links TRBV2 to TRBJ1-2, with D possibly TRBD1 on 6 matching bases. Material for sequencing was PBMCs. The TCR sequence derives from a man aged 18-30 years in good health and CMV-seronegative. CDR3 bases: TGTGCCAGTGGGGCCGGGGGGCTTAACTATGGCTACACCTTC. Its protein is CASGAGGLNYGYTF. The variable domain in full, with the rest retrieved from reference TRBV2 and TRBJ1-2, is EPEVTQTPSHQVTQMGQEVILRCVPISNHLYFYWYRQILGQKVEFLVSFYNNEISEKSEIFDDQFSVERPDGSNFTLKIRSTKLEDSAMYFCASGAGGLNYGYTFGSGTRLTVV.